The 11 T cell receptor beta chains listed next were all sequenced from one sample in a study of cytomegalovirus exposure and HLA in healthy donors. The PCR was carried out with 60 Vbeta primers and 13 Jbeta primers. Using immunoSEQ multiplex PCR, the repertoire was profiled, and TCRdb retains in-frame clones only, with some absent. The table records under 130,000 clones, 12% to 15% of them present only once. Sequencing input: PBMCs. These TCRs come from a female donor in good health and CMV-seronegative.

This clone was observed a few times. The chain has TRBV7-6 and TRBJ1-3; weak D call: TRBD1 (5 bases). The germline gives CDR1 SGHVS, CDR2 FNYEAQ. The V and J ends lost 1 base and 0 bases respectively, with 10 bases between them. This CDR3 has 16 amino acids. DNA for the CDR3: TGTGCCAGCAGCTTAGGCTCCAGGGTCTCTGGAAACACCATATATTTT. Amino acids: CASSLGSRVSGNTIYF.

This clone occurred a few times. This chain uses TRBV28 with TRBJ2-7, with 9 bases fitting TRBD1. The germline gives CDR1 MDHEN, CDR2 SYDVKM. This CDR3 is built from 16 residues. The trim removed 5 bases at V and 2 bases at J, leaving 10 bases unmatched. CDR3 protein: CASSIQWDRDPYEQYF. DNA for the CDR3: TGTGCCAGCAGTATCCAGTGGGACAGGGACCCCTACGAGCAGTACTTC.

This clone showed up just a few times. The CDR3 bases are TGTGCCAGCAGTGAAGGCAGGAACTCTCCCTATGGCTACACCTTC. This gives the protein CASSEGRNSPYGYTF. This chain uses TRBV6-1 with TRBJ1-2; no reliable D call. This CDR3 comprises 15 residues. The ends were cut back, 1 base at V and 4 bases at J, with 13 bases in the middle. Germline values: CDR1 MNHNS, CDR2 SASEGT.

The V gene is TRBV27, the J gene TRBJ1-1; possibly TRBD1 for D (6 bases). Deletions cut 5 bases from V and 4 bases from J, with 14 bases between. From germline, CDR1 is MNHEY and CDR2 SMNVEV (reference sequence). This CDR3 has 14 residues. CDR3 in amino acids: CASSPGIGGTEAFF. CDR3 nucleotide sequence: TGTGCCAGCAGTCCCGGCATAGGGGGCACTGAAGCTTTCTTT.

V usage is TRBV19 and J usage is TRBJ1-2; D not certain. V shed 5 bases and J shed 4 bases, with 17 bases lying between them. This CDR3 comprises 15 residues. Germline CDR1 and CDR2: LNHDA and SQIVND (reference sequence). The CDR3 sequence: CASSPEGSVGYGYTF. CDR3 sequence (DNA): TGTGCCAGTAGTCCGGAGGGATCAGTCGGCTATGGCTACACCTTC.

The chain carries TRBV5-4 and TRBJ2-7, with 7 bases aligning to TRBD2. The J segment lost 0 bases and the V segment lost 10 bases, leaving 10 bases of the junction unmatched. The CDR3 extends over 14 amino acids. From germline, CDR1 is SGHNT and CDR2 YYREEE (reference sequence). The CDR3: CAGASGGSSYEQYF. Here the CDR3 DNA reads TGTGCCGGAGCCTCGGGGGGTAGCTCCTACGAGCAGTACTTC.

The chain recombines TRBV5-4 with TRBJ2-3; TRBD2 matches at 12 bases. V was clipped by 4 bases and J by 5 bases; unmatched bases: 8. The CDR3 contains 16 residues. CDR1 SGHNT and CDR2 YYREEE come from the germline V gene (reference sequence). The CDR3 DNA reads TGTGCCAGCAGCCCGAGACTAGCGGGAGCCTTAGATACGCAGTATTTT. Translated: CASSPRLAGALDTQYF. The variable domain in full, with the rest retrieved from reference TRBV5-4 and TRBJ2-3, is ETGVTQSPTHLIKTRGQQVTLRCSSQSGHNTVSWYQQALGQGPQFIFQYYREEENGRGNFPPRFSGLQFPNYSSELNVNALELDDSALYLCASSPRLAGALDTQYFGPGTRLTVL.

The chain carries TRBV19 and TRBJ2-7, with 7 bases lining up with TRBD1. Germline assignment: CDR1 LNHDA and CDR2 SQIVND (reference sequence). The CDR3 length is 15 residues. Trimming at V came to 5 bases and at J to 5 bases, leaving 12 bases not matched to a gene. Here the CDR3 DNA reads TGTGCCAGTAGTCTTAACAGGGGCCAAGGCAACGAGCAGTACTTC. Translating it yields CASSLNRGQGNEQYF.

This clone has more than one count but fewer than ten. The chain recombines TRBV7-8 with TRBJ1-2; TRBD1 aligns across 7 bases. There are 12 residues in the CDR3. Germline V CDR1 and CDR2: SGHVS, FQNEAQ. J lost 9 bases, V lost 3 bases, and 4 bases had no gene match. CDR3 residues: CASSFRQGRYTF. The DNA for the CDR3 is TGTGCCAGCAGCTTTAGACAGGGTCGCTACACCTTC.

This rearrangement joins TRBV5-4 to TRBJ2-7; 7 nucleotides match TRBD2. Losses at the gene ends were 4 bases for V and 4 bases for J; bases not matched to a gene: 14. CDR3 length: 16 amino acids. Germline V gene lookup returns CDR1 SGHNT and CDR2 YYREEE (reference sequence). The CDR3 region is CASSQLKSGVGYEQYF. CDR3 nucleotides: TGTGCCAGCAGCCAGTTGAAGAGCGGGGTGGGGTACGAGCAGTACTTC.

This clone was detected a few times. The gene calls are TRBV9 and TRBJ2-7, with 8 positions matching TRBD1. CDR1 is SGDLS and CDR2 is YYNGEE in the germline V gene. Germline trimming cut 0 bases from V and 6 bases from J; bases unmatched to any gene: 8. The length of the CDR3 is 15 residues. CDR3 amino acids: CASSVATGTGAEQYF. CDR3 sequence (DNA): TGTGCCAGCAGCGTAGCTACGGGGACAGGCGCCGAGCAGTACTTC. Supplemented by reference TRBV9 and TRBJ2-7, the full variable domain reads DSGVTQTPKHLITATGQRVTLRCSPRSGDLSVYWYQQSLDQGLQFLIQYYNGEERAKGNILERFSAQQFPDLHSELNLSSLELGDSALYFCASSVATGTGAEQYFGPGTRLTVT.